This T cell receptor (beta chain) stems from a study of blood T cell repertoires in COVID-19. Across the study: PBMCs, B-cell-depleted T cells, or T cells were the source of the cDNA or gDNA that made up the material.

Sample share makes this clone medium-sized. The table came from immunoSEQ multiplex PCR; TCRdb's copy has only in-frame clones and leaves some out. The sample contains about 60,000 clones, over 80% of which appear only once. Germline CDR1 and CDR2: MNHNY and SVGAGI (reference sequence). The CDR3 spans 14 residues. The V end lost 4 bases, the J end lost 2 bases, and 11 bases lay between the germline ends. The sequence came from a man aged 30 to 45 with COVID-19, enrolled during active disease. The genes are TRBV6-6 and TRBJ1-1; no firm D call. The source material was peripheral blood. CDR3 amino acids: CASSFGVFNTEAFF. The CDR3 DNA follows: TGTGCCAGCAGTTTCGGGGTCTTCAACACTGAAGCTTTCTTT.